These T cell receptor beta chains were read from a single sample in a study of ipilimumab plus nivolumab after autologous stem cell transplantation. Produced via immunoSEQ multiplex PCR; TCRdb's table is partial and in-frame only. The data hold roughly 16,000 clones, with approximately 75% observed a single time. The sequencing used PBMCs, collected in a trial of ipilimumab plus nivolumab as post-transplant consolidation. All receptors derive from a male donor with diffuse large B-cell lymphoma. CDR3s include the opening cysteine and the closing phenylalanine or tryptophan. D genes are given only for firm matches. Where a row states a size, it is once, few, many or the class of an expanded clone; other rows omit it.

V,D,J,length,size,CDR3,DNA
TRBV7-2,TRBD2,TRBJ2-1,16,-,CASSFPGTSGGSEQFF,TGTGCCAGCAGCTTCCCCGGGACTAGCGGCGGGAGTGAGCAGTTCTTC
TRBV5-4,-,TRBJ2-4,15,-,CASSLDRLAKNIQYF,TGTGCCAGCAGCTTGGACCGACTAGCCAAAAACATTCAGTACTTC
TRBV7-9,-,TRBJ2-3,12,-,CASREGTDTQYF,TGTGCCAGCAGAGAGGGAACAGATACGCAGTATTTT
TRBV15,-,TRBJ2-7,16,-,CATSRGGDKGGYEQYF,TGTGCCACCAGCAGAGGAGGCGACAAGGGGGGCTACGAGCAGTACTTC
TRBV18,-,TRBJ2-1,10,-,CASSGAEQFF,TGTGCCAGCTCTGGCGCCGAGCAGTTCTTC
TRBV27,-,TRBJ2-7,14,-,CATLPREGTYEQYF,TGTGCCACCCTCCCAAGAGAGGGTACCTACGAGCAGTACTTC
TRBV19,-,TRBJ2-1,15,-,CASNGRESSYNEQFF,TGTGCCAGTAACGGACGGGAAAGCTCCTACAATGAGCAGTTCTTC
TRBV7-8,-,TRBJ2-1,16,-,CASSGTIRSSYNEQFF,TGTGCCAGCAGCGGAACGATCCGGTCGTCCTACAATGAGCAGTTCTTC
TRBV27,-,TRBJ1-6,14,-,CASSYTTENSPLHF,TGTGCCAGCAGTTACACGACGGAGAATTCACCCCTCCACTTT
TRBV11-3,-,TRBJ2-7,11,-,CASSPGVGQYF,TGTGCCAGCAGCCCCGGGGTCGGGCAGTACTTC
TRBV11-2,-,TRBJ2-7,12,medium-sized,CASSLEAYEQYF,TGTGCCAGCAGCTTAGAAGCGTACGAGCAGTACTTC
TRBV9,-,TRBJ1-1,14,-,CASSVGGQNTEAFF,TGTGCCAGCAGCGTAGGGGGGCAGAACACTGAAGCTTTCTTT
TRBV29-1,-,TRBJ1-1,13,few,CSVARGRGTEAFF,TGCAGCGTTGCCAGGGGAAGGGGCACTGAAGCTTTCTTT
TRBV5-1,-,TRBJ1-2,14,-,CASSPGGGGNGYTF,TGCGCCAGCAGCCCGGGGGGAGGGGGGAATGGCTACACCTTC
TRBV21-1,-,TRBJ2-7,16,-,CASSHRPGQPTYEQYF,TGTGCCAGCAGCCATCGCCCGGGACAGCCCACCTACGAGCAGTACTTC
TRBV5-6,-,TRBJ2-5,15,-,CASHNGGASRETQYF,TGTGCCAGCCACAACGGAGGGGCCTCCAGAGAGACCCAGTACTTC
TRBV10-2,-,TRBJ2-2,14,few,CASKRQVNTGELFF,TGCGCCAGCAAAAGGCAGGTTAACACCGGGGAGCTGTTTTTT
TRBV7-2,-,TRBJ2-7,13,-,CASSSASLSEQYF,TGTGCCAGCAGCTCGGCTAGTCTCAGCGAGCAGTACTTC
TRBV9,-,TRBJ2-2,15,-,CASSVGLDNTGELFF,TGTGCCAGCAGCGTAGGACTAGACAACACCGGGGAGCTGTTTTTT
TRBV29-1,-,TRBJ2-7,11,few,CSVAVSYEQYF,TGCAGCGTTGCCGTTAGTTACGAGCAGTACTTC
TRBV6-1,TRBD1,TRBJ1-1,14,-,CASSYRGQNTEAFF,TGTGCCAGCAGTTATAGGGGGCAGAACACTGAAGCTTTCTTT
TRBV6-6,-,TRBJ1-2,15,-,CASSYLGVNRAGYTF,TGTGCCAGCAGTTACCTCGGGGTAAACAGGGCTGGCTACACCTTC
TRBV2,TRBD1,TRBJ1-1,12,-,CASRQGSTEAFF,TGTGCCAGTAGACAGGGTAGCACTGAAGCTTTCTTT
TRBV5-4,-,TRBJ2-7,15,-,CASSRTGRGLYEQYF,TGTGCCAGCAGCCGCACTGGGCGAGGGCTTTACGAGCAGTACTTC
TRBV5-1,-,TRBJ2-1,14,-,CASSLSRIPNEQFF,TGCGCCAGCAGCCTCAGCAGAATCCCCAATGAGCAGTTCTTC
TRBV15,-,TRBJ2-7,16,once,CATSRDQGGQLYEQYF,TGTGCCACCAGCAGAGATCAGGGGGGGCAGCTCTACGAGCAGTACTTC
TRBV5-6,-,TRBJ2-5,14,-,CASSWWASGETQYF,TGTGCCAGCAGCTGGTGGGCCTCGGGGGAGACCCAGTACTTC
TRBV5-1,-,TRBJ2-5,13,-,CASSLTGSETQYF,TGCGCCAGCAGCTTGACAGGGTCAGAGACCCAGTACTTC
TRBV11-3,TRBD1,TRBJ2-5,16,once,CASSLAGQGVGETQYF,TGTGCCAGCAGCTTAGCAGGGCAGGGGGTAGGAGAGACCCAGTACTTC
TRBV30,TRBD2,TRBJ2-3,16,-,CAWDPSSGRWADTQYF,TGTGCCTGGGATCCATCTAGCGGGAGGTGGGCAGATACGCAGTATTTT